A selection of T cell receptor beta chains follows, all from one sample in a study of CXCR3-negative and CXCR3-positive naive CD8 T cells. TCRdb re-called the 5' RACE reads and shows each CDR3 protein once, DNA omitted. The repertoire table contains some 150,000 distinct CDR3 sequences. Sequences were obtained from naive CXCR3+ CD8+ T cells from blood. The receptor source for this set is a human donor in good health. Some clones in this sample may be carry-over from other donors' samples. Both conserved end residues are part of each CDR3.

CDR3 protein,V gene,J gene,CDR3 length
CASSYPLNDTTGNEQFF,TRBV9,TRBJ2-1,17
CASSWAYNTGELFF,TRBV19,TRBJ2-2,14
CSATGTFSYEQYF,TRBV20-1,TRBJ2-7,13
CSVIYEDRGFYEQFF,TRBV29-1,TRBJ2-1,15
CASSRGLAGGTDTQYF,TRBV7-8,TRBJ2-3,16
CSARDLGFEADTQYF,TRBV20-1,TRBJ2-3,15
CSVDGGSYNEQFF,TRBV29-1,TRBJ2-1,13
CSASLRATYNEQFF,TRBV20-1,TRBJ2-1,14
CASSLDPGGETQYF,TRBV5-4,TRBJ2-5,14
CASSLAGGPNEQFF,TRBV5-5,TRBJ2-1,14
CASSPQGEVGQFF,TRBV12-3/TRBV12-4,TRBJ2-1,13
CASSYVQGGTGELFF,TRBV6-2/TRBV6-3,TRBJ2-2,15
CSVGLAGGNEQFF,TRBV29-1,TRBJ2-1,13
CSVEGGLAGDAYSDNEQFF,TRBV29-1,TRBJ2-1,19